In this sample, the clone carrying this T cell receptor (beta chain) turned up once. Treatment in this sample: roughly 20 received Ad26.COV2.S at low or high dose, single or two shots; about 5 received placebo; per-sample allocation not given. Each sample was drawn 63 days after the first injection (of vaccine or placebo). These data originate in a study of Ad26.COV2.S vaccination and SARS-CoV-2 variants. The CDR3 sequence is 13 residues long. Germline V gene data show CDR1 as GTSNPN and CDR2 as SVGIG (reference sequence). The V and J ends lost 4 bases and 3 bases respectively, with 12 bases between them. The data were produced by immunoSEQ multiplex PCR, yet TCRdb's version contains in-frame clones alone and is incomplete. The sample consists of roughly 420,000 clones, approximately 88% of them appearing once.

The sample consisted of peripheral blood, taken in a trial of Ad26.COV2.S vaccine versus placebo. The chain combines TRBV30 with TRBJ1-1; D possibly corresponds to TRBD1 (6 bases). This clonotype originated in a person between 18 and 60 years old who received the Ad26.COV2.S COVID-19 vaccine or a placebo. The CDR3 sequence: CAWNGGFDTEAFF. The CDR3 DNA follows: TGTGCCTGGAACGGGGGCTTTGACACTGAAGCTTTCTTT.